This TCR beta chain originates from a study of T cells after somatic rescue of genetic block. The germline V gene has CDR1 SGHTA and CDR2 FQGTGA. The CDR3 has 13 residues. V shed 5 bases and J shed 6 bases, with 12 bases lying between them. Repertoires were generated with immunoSEQ multiplex PCR, while TCRdb's copy carries only in-frame clones and drops some. The sample includes 110,000 or so clones, 90% to 95% of them seen just once. The sequenced material came from peripheral blood mononuclear cells (PBMCs). The chain employs TRBV7-3 and TRBJ2-3; D tentatively fits TRBD1 or TRBD2 (5 bases each). The TCR sequence derives from a woman aged 18 to 35. CDR3 residues: CASSGDPLDTQYF. CDR3 bases: TGTGCCAGCAGCGGGGACCCCTTGGATACGCAGTATTTT.